This TCR beta chain was sequenced in a study of cytomegalovirus exposure and HLA in healthy donors. In the study overall: Early release data held tens of millions of unique TCRs from HLA-typed donors. Findings of the study overall: In a later analysis, TCR beta V- and J-gene trimming was associated with a missense DCLRE1C variant. Near-uniform donor sequencing depth was presumed by presence/absence analyses.

These donors counted as nominally healthy when sampled, but unrecorded immune exposures were likely. Regarding this clone: Its antigen is not identified.

The primer mix had 60 Vbeta and 13 Jbeta primers. Data came from immunoSEQ multiplex PCR; TCRdb stores just in-frame clones and leaves some out. This table has over 150,000 clones, around three quarters appearing once. This receptor was obtained from a young man in good health and CMV-seropositive. The specimen was PBMCs.

CDR3 amino acids: CASSSTGYSTEAFF. The DNA for the CDR3 is TGTGCCAGCAGCTCGACAGGGTATAGCACTGAAGCTTTCTTT. The chain couples TRBV5-6 to TRBJ1-1, with 7 bases matching TRBD1. Germline V gene data show CDR1 as SGHDT and CDR2 as YYEEEE. The CDR3 extends over 14 amino acids. The V and J ends lost 3 bases and 4 bases, in that order; junction bases with no gene match: 6.